This T cell receptor beta chain was identified during a study of blood T cell repertoires in COVID-19 (TCRdb year 2020). For the wider study: Samples covering the acute and convalescent phases of COVID-19 were provided by collaborators in the United States, Italy and Spain. The material from the prospective study consisted of cDNA or gDNA derived from T cells, B-cell-depleted T cells, or PBMCs. Subjects who had been exposed to COVID-19, were actively infected with it, or had recovered from it provided the deeply sampled blood TCRbeta repertoires that made up the dataset. The repertoires were made available in a free public database intended to serve as a resource for research on the immune response to SARS-CoV-2. The samples were drawn from the first 160 participants of the ongoing ImmuneRACE study and from 1,200 or so subjects provided by 6 global collaborators. A de-identified subject ID, COVID-19 status, age in years and sex were almost always included in the sample metadata. Where HLA class I and class II types were available, the types were taken from metadata supplied by the sample provider, not from assay-based typing.

TCRbeta CDR3 regions were amplified from genomic DNA by means of the immunoSEQ Assay, a bias-controlled multiplex PCR. The original methods were these. The number of nucleated cells in each sample was estimated from the amplification of reference gene primers within the assay. To quantify the absolute abundance of each unique TCRbeta CDR3 rearrangement, sequence reads were collapsed and filtered. Productive Simpson clonality was computed per sample as the square root of Simpson's diversity index over productive rearrangements. The table was pulled from immuneACCESS by TCRdb, which kept in-frame rearrangements only. Such tables lose some clones; where checked, under half of the loss comes from unresolved V genes, and the rest has no known cause. The V and J calls and clone size are taken from that table; D and trimming were inferred from the DNA. The table for this sample lists tens of thousands of clones; about 91% of them were counted only once. About 4.5% of the sample goes to the ten largest clones.

Whole blood was collected in K2EDTA tubes by collaborating institutions according to the institutions' own protocols. For TCRbeta analysis, collaborators shipped samples in one of three forms: frozen whole blood, isolated PBMCs, or DNA extracted from either of those sample types. From V the trimming removes 3 bases and from J it removes 2 bases, while the gene matches leave 7 bases of the junction unaccounted for. From the germline V gene, CDR1 is SGHAT and CDR2 is FQNNGV. The CDR3 runs 15 amino acids, cysteine and phenylalanine included. This entry keeps only the CDR3 DNA: 45 bases, framed from base 1. Paper-wide results and their limitations: How much clinical and demographic metadata was included differed by source and by participant, and the metadata was provided uncurated.

Points on this clone: Its cognate antigen has yet to be identified. There are no base qualities to consult, and no much larger clone falls within one base.

The sample was peripheral blood. This TCR came from a man between 60 and 70 years old with acute or convalescent COVID-19. This sequence uses TRBV11-2 and TRBJ2-7; a stretch of 7 junction bases matches TRBD1. The nucleotides are TGTGCCAGCAGCTTGAGGTGGGACAGTCCCTACGAGCAGTACTTC. Translation gives CASSLRWDSPYEQYF.